This T cell receptor beta chain was obtained from a study of shared clonotypes between healthy human individuals. Findings of the study overall: The study drew on few donors, limiting represented genetic and exposure-history diversity. Against clonotypes common to all four donors, non-shared ones had lower generation probabilities. Sharing across four donors was highest in naive CD4 (approximately 5%) and lowest in memory CD8 (0.4%).

This CDR3 comprises 15 residues. With 2 bases removed from V and 2 bases from J, the gap between germline ends came to 14 bases. Germline lookup yields CDR1 SGDLS and CDR2 YYNGEE. Sequencing used immunoSEQ multiplex PCR; TCRdb keeps in-frame clones, though not all of them. The repertoire has under 1,100,000 clones, about 80% of them found once; the top ten carry 0.55% to 0.7%. In the case of this clone: Its antigen is undetermined.

This chain connects TRBV9 to TRBJ2-7; D is unclear. This receptor was obtained from a man aged 18 to 29 in good health. Some clones in this sample may be carry-over from other donors' samples. Sample: memory CD4+ T cells from PBMCs. Subset specified: CD45RA-negative fraction. The CDR3 coding sequence is TGTGCCAGCAGCGTTGGATTGGACGGAGCCTACGAGCAGTACTTC. The encoded protein is CASSVGLDGAYEQYF.